This TCR beta chain is from a study of blood T cell repertoires in COVID-19. Study background: The study drew acute and convalescent COVID-19 samples from the United States, Italy and Spain. Sample material is recorded as cDNA or gDNA derived from T cells, B-cell-depleted T cells, or PBMCs.

Original analysis: Estimation of nucleated cell counts relied on the amplification of reference gene primers. Sequencing used immunoSEQ multiplex PCR; TCRdb keeps in-frame clones, though not all of them. V, J and clone size reflect that table, while D and trimming were determined from the DNA. The table includes fewer than 300,000 clones, 70% to 90% detected once. This clone has a single count. Between the trimmed V and J ends, which lost 8 bases and 5 bases, there was a span of 8 bases. The CDR3 spans 11 residues. The germline V gene has CDR1 MNHEY and CDR2 SMNVEV (reference sequence). Sequenced material: peripheral blood. The clonotype originates from a man between 45 and 60 years old with COVID-19, enrolled during active disease. This chain joins TRBV27 and TRBJ2-3; the D is unclear. CDR3 protein: CASPPLDTQYF. In DNA, the CDR3 is TGTGCCAGCCCCCCCTTAGATACGCAGTATTTT.